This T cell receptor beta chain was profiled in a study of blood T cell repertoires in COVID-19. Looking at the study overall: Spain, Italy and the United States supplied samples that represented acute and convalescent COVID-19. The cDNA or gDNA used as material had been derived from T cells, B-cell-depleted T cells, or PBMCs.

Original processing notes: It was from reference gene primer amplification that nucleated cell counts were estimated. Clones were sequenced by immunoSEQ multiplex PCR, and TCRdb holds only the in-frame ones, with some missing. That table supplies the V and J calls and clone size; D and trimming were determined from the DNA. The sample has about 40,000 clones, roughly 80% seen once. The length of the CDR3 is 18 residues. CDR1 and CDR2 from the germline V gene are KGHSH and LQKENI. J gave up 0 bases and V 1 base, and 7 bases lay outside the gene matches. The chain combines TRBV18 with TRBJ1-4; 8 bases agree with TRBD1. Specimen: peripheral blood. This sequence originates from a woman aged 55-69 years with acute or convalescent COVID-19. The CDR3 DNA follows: TGTGCCAGCTCACCACGTGCACCACAGGGGGCAACTAATGAAAAACTGTTTTTT. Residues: CASSPRAPQGATNEKLFF.